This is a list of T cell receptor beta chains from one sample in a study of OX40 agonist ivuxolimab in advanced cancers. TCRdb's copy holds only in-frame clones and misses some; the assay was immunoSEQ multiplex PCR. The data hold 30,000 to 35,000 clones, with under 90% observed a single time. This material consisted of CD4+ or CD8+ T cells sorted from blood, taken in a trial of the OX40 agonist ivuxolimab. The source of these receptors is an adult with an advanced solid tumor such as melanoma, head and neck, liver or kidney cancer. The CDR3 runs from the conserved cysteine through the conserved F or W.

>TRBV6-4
CAPTPTGVTYEQYF
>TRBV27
CASSLKGRADEQYF
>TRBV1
CTSSPNRDRENIQYF
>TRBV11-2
CASSSHPTSGYEQYF
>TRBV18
CASSPPLAGGPLHNEQFF
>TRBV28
CASSGPIQGASRYTF
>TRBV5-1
CASKPPPGRAYEQYF
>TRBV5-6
CASSTGNGYTF
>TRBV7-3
CASSVGLGLEQYF
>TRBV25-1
CASSEFGGYTF
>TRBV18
CASSPGAVRTFF
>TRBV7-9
CASSLGLGYDQPQHF
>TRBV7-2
CASSNGQESSYEQYF
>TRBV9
CASSSGTPSGANVLTF
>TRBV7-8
CASSSAPGYEQYF
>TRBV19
CASTSTAGRPDTQYF
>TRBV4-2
CASSLGDNRDRVMEQYF
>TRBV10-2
CASSESPQGNEQFF
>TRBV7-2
CASSLAGPSSWTQYF
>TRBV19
CASSIAPRGGSNEKLFF
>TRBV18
CASSPSGGRGQPQHF
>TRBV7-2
CASSSVGRNEKLFF
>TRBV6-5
CASTKPSTYEQYF
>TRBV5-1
CASSLAAGRDETQYF
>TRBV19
CASSIAHHPPNQPQHF
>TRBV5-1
CASSLDSGRDEQFF
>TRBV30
CAWAGIGEAFF
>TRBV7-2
CASRTGNQKLFF
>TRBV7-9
CASSLAAAHTF
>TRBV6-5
CASSWADSDTQYF
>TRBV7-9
CASSRGQGVDEQYF
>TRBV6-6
CASSSDGTNTEAFF
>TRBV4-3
CASSQDLLRTDPGANVLTF
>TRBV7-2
CASSTTSGGYNEQFF
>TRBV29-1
CSVTGLAGGAYNEQFF
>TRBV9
CASSNSPRETQYF
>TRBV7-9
CASSPGGDTLNTEAFF
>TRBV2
CASSVDLYPVQPQHF
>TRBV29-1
CSAATGSNTEAFF
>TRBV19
CASTSGGRETQYF
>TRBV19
CASTGGAHLSTGELFF
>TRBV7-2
CASSLETGSGYTF
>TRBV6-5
CAIARSREGYGYTF
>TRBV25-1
CATQAPGGYPTPFYGYTF
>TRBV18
CASSQEGDQPQHF
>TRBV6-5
CASSYSTGVGNTIYF
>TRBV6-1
CASSFGGTEAFF
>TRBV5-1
CASSPGQSSNIQYF
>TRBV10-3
CAISEGLAGKSSTDTQYF